This entry lists 29 T cell receptor beta chains sequenced from one sample in a study of T cells after yellow fever vaccination (dated 2019 in TCRdb). The treatment or condition label corresponds to: live attenuated yellow fever vaccine strain. The library was made by 5' RACE. Reads for this sample came from an Illumina NovaSeq 6000. TCRdb applied fastp at Q25 and MiXCR to the public reads, then kept only in-frame beta chains. Identical CDR3 protein sequences are pooled into one entry, listed with their most common genes and DNA. This sample holds roughly 320,000 distinct CDR3 sequences; approximately 12% were observed only once. The top ten clones comprise 3% to 3.5% of the sample. Sequencing used CD4+ T cells sorted from PBMCs, obtained 45 days after the yellow fever booster vaccination. The receptor source for this set is a man younger than 30 who received the YFV17D yellow fever vaccine.

This clonotype has a handful of counts. V is TRBV27 and J is TRBJ2-5; the D gene is possibly TRBD2 (6 bases). Per germline, CDR1 MNHEY and CDR2 SMNVEV (reference sequence). The V end lost 5 bases, the J end lost 5 bases, and 18 bases lay between the germline ends. This CDR3 is 15 amino acids long. Written as DNA, the CDR3 is TGTGCCAGCAGTATCGGTCGGAGGGAAGTTGAGACCCAGTACTTC. This translates into CASSIGRREVETQYF.

This clonotype was seen only a few times. This chain connects TRBV11-2 to TRBJ1-1; tentatively, D is TRBD1 (6 bases). The CDR3 has 14 residues. V gave up 5 bases and J gave up 5 bases, with 15 bases separating them. Germline V gene sequence: CDR1 SGHAT, CDR2 FQNNGV. This chain's CDR3 is CASSIRGEGTEAFF. The CDR3, as DNA: TGTGCCAGCAGCATCAGGGGCGAAGGGACTGAAGCTTTCTTT.

Details on this clonotype: The junction shows a germline mismatch at one end, possibly a read error. CDR3 sequence (DNA): TGCGCCAGCAGTTTGGGACAGTCGGCTCCTACAGATACGCAGTATTTT. Translating it yields CASSLGQSAPTDTQYF. The V call is TRBV5-1, the J call TRBJ2-3; the match to TRBD1 covers 7 bases. Germline lookup yields CDR1 SGHRS and CDR2 YFSETQ. The CDR3 runs 16 residues. The whole variable domain, remainder taken from reference TRBV5-1 and TRBJ2-3, is KAGVTQTPRYLIKTRGQQVTLSCSPISGHRSVSWYQQTPGQGLQFLFEYFSETQRNKGNFPGRFSGRQFSNSRSEMNVSTLELGDSALYLCASSLGQSAPTDTQYFGPGTRLTVL.

This clonotype was picked up many times. J is TRBJ1-1 and V is TRBV18; D is undetermined. CDR3 size: 13 residues. Trimming removed 2 bases from V and 1 base from J, with 5 bases in between. Germline loops: CDR1 KGHSH, CDR2 LQKENI. CDR3 residues: CASSPLGNTEAFF. In nucleotides, the CDR3 is TGTGCCAGCTCACCATTGGGGAACACTGAAGCTTTCTTT. Full variable domain (missing parts from reference TRBV18 and TRBJ1-1): NAGVMQNPRHLVRRRGQEARLRCSPMKGHSHVYWYRQLPEEGLKFMVYLQKENIIDESGMPKERFSAEFPKEGPSILRIQQVVRGDSAAYFCASSPLGNTEAFFGQGTRLTVV.

The table lists this clonotype with a few counts. The genes are TRBV7-9 and TRBJ2-4, with D possibly TRBD2 on 5 matching bases. The CDR3 sequence is 13 residues long. The germline V gene encodes CDR1 SEHNR and CDR2 FQNEAQ (reference sequence). The V gene lost 5 bases and the J gene lost 7 bases, with 12 bases spanning the gap. CDR3 sequence (DNA): TGTGCCAGCAGCGGAGGTGTGGGGAACATTCAGTACTTC. Translated: CASSGGVGNIQYF.

Only one count was recorded for this clonotype. This chain uses TRBV5-1 with TRBJ2-2; D is perhaps TRBD1 or TRBD2 (6 bases each). With 7 bases removed from V and 1 base from J, the gap between germline ends came to 20 bases. The CDR3 totals 17 residues. Germline V gives CDR1 SGHRS, CDR2 YFSETQ. The CDR3 DNA follows: TGCGCCAGCTCGTCTAAAGGGGGGCAGGTGAACACCGGGGAGCTGTTTTTT. Its translation: CASSSKGGQVNTGELFF.

This clonotype was observed a handful of times. The rearrangement uses TRBV7-2 and TRBJ2-7, with 15 bases that match TRBD2. The germline V gene encodes CDR1 SGHTA and CDR2 FQGNSA. V shed 5 bases and J 1 base; nucleotides not matched to a gene: 9. The CDR3 consists of 18 residues. DNA of the CDR3: TGTGCCAGCAGCGCTGTCCCCGGGACTAGCGGGGGGTCCTACGAGCAGTACTTC. Translated: CASSAVPGTSGGSYEQYF.

V and J are TRBV20-1 and TRBJ2-7; TRBD1 might be the D (6 bases). This CDR3 has 14 residues. Germline assignment: CDR1 DFQATT and CDR2 SNEGSKA (reference sequence). V lost 1 base, J lost 0 bases, and 10 bases lay in between. The CDR3 nucleotides read TGCAGTGCTAGAGTGAGGGGGAGCTCCTACGAGCAGTACTTC. Translating it yields CSARVRGSSYEQYF.

The J gene is TRBJ2-7, the V gene TRBV5-4; 7 bases match TRBD1. Germline trimming cut 6 bases from V and 0 bases from J; bases unmatched to any gene: 6. This CDR3 contains 14 residues. Looked up from germline, CDR1 is SGHNT and CDR2 is YYREEE (reference sequence). The CDR3 DNA reads TGTGCCAGCACCCCCGGACAGGACTCCTACGAGCAGTACTTC. As protein: CASTPGQDSYEQYF.

This clonotype showed up just a few times. The chain employs TRBV7-2 and TRBJ2-1; no definite D call. The CDR3 consists of 15 residues. With 1 base removed from V and 7 bases from J, the gap between germline ends came to 14 bases. CDR1 is SGHTA and CDR2 is FQGNSA in the germline V gene. CDR3 sequence reads: CASSLGSSPDNEQFF. The CDR3 DNA reads as TGTGCCAGCAGCTTAGGGTCCTCCCCCGATAATGAGCAGTTCTTC.

This clonotype was seen at least ten times. The CDR3 here is CASSFLSLAGREQFF. The CDR3, as DNA: TGTGCCAGCAGTTTTCTTTCCCTAGCGGGGAGAGAGCAGTTCTTC. The chain has TRBV27 and TRBJ2-1; 9 bases map to TRBD2. Germline V lookup: CDR1 MNHEY, CDR2 SMNVEV (reference sequence). The CDR3 is 15 amino acids. Trimming cost V 3 bases and J 10 bases; bases outside gene matches: 10.

The sample holds many counts of this clonotype. The V and J genes are TRBV7-8 and TRBJ2-3; the D is unclear. The CDR3 totals 12 residues. From germline, CDR1 is SGHVS and CDR2 FQNEAQ. V was trimmed by 0 bases and J by 7 bases, leaving 5 bases between them. The CDR3 is CASSLAPNTQYF. The CDR3 coding sequence is TGTGCCAGCAGCTTAGCGCCTAATACGCAGTATTTT.

The chain employs TRBV5-1 and TRBJ2-1; D perhaps matches TRBD2 (5 bases). CDR1 and CDR2 from the germline V gene are SGHRS and YFSETQ. The CDR3 has 15 residues. V was clipped by 3 bases and J by 0 bases, with 10 bases between them. The CDR3 loop reads CASSSQRSSYNEQFF. The CDR3 nucleotides are TGCGCCAGCAGCTCCCAGCGGAGCTCCTACAATGAGCAGTTCTTC.

This clonotype has at least ten counts. This CDR3 is CSARSGYNEQFF. The CDR3 coding sequence is TGCAGTGCTAGATCGGGGTACAATGAGCAGTTCTTC. The chain combines TRBV20-1 with TRBJ2-1; D is possibly TRBD2 (5 bases). The CDR3 is made up of 12 amino acids. V was clipped by 2 bases and J by 4 bases, with 6 bases between them. Germline CDR1 and CDR2: DFQATT and SNEGSKA (reference sequence).

This clonotype has a single count. The gene calls are TRBV5-1 and TRBJ2-3; D uncertain. Germline values: CDR1 SGHRS, CDR2 YFSETQ. The germline V and J ends were trimmed by 5 bases and 0 bases, with 10 bases remaining between them. This CDR3 has 14 residues. Here the CDR3 DNA reads TGCGCCAGCAGAACGACACCCAGCACAGATACGCAGTATTTT. Amino acids: CASRTTPSTDTQYF.

This clonotype has at least ten counts. The chain employs TRBV5-5 and TRBJ2-5; TRBD1 agrees at 9 bases. V gave up 6 bases and J gave up 10 bases; unmatched junction bases: 13. The CDR3 contains 14 residues. Germline loops: CDR1 SGHKS, CDR2 YYEKEE (reference sequence). In nucleotides, the CDR3 is TGTGCCAGCAACCTCCGGGACAGGGAGATTGGCCAGTACTTC. Its translation is CASNLRDREIGQYF. Filled out from reference TRBV5-5 and TRBJ2-5, the complete variable domain reads DAGVTQSPTHLIKTRGQQVTLRCSPISGHKSVSWYQQVLGQGPQFIFQYYEKEERGRGNFPDRFSARQFPNYSSELNVNALLLGDSALYLCASNLRDREIGQYFGPGTRLLVL.

Many counts were recorded for this clonotype. The chain has TRBV28 and TRBJ2-1; 9 bases agree with TRBD1. The CDR3 runs to 19 residues. Germline CDR1 MDHEN, CDR2 SYDVKM. Losses at the gene ends were 6 bases for V and 4 bases for J; bases not matched to a gene: 19. The chain's CDR3 is CASRPNTGGLIPGYNEQFF. In DNA form, the CDR3 reads TGTGCCAGCAGACCTAACACAGGGGGCCTGATTCCAGGATACAATGAGCAGTTCTTC.

The gene calls are TRBV12-3 or TRBV12-4 and TRBJ1-4, with TRBD1 matching over 11 bases. CDR3 size: 15 residues. Trimming cost V 4 bases and J 10 bases; bases outside gene matches: 8. In DNA form, the CDR3 reads TGTGCCAGCAGTTCCCAAGGACAGGGGGCAGGAAAACTGTTTTTT. Translating it yields CASSSQGQGAGKLFF.

This clonotype was found many times. The chain links TRBV4-2 to TRBJ1-6; D gene unclear. CDR1 and CDR2 from the germline V gene are LGHNA and YNFKEQ. V dropped 5 bases and J dropped 7 bases, with 6 bases sitting between them. The CDR3 runs 12 residues. CDR3 DNA: TGTGCCAGCAGCACTCAGAATTCACCCCTCCACTTT. The encoded protein is CASSTQNSPLHF.

The rearrangement joins TRBV29-1 to TRBJ2-3; 7 bases map to TRBD2. The V gene's germline CDR1 is SQVTM and CDR2 ANQGSEA. This CDR3 has 14 residues. V was clipped by 7 bases and J by 0 bases; unmatched bases: 7. The CDR3 nucleotides are TGCAGCGCAAAGGGAGGGCTCAGCACAGATACGCAGTATTTT. Translating it yields CSAKGGLSTDTQYF.

The table lists this clonotype with a few counts. The chain has TRBV24-1 and TRBJ2-1; possibly TRBD2 for D (6 bases). This CDR3 is built from 15 residues. Looked up from germline, CDR1 is KGHDR and CDR2 is SFDVKD. Trimming stripped 3 bases from V and 6 bases from J, with 14 bases between. CDR3 DNA: TGTGCCACCAGTGATCCGCGCGGGGCGGGCAATGAGCAGTTCTTC. Its translation: CATSDPRGAGNEQFF.

This clonotype was seen at least ten times. The chain combines TRBV20-1 with TRBJ2-4; D may correspond to TRBD1 or TRBD2 (5 bases each). Germline V gene data show CDR1 as DFQATT and CDR2 as SNEGSKA (reference sequence). This CDR3 spans 13 amino acids. The germline V and J ends were trimmed by 1 base and 7 bases, with 11 bases remaining between them. CDR3 sequence: CSARGAGTNIQYF. The CDR3 DNA sequence: TGCAGTGCTAGAGGGGCAGGGACGAACATTCAGTACTTC.

V usage is TRBV20-1 and J usage is TRBJ2-2, with 11 bases matching TRBD2. V shed 5 bases and J 4 bases; nucleotides not matched to a gene: 3. The germline CDR1 and CDR2 sequences are DFQATT and SNEGSKA (reference sequence). The length of the CDR3 is 14 residues. The CDR3 DNA sequence: TGCAGTGCTTACCTAGCGGGGGGCACCGGGGAGCTGTTTTTT. Translated, it gives CSAYLAGGTGELFF.

This clonotype was counted only a few times. The V and J genes are TRBV4-1 and TRBJ2-1; 7 bases are shared with TRBD1. This CDR3 comprises 16 residues. Germline CDR1 and CDR2: MGHRA and YSYEKL. Trimming removed 0 bases from V and 0 bases from J; junction bases left unmatched: 2. The CDR3 loop reads CASSQETGDSYNEQFF. CDR3 nucleotides: TGCGCCAGCAGCCAAGAAACAGGGGACTCCTACAATGAGCAGTTCTTC.

This clonotype was observed a few times. The CDR3 sequence: CSVTFGQGREDTQYF. The CDR3 DNA sequence: TGCAGCGTAACTTTCGGACAGGGGCGGGAAGATACGCAGTATTTT. The rearrangement joins TRBV29-1 to TRBJ2-3; 9 bases map to TRBD1. The germline V gene has CDR1 SQVTM and CDR2 ANQGSEA. The CDR3 consists of 15 residues. V was clipped by 6 bases and J by 5 bases; unmatched bases: 12.

The chain combines TRBV12-5 with TRBJ1-5, with 9 bases matching TRBD1. The germline V gene encodes CDR1 LGHNT and CDR2 FRNRAP. The CDR3 extends over 17 amino acids. V lost 2 bases, J lost 4 bases, and 9 bases stayed unmatched. CDR3 in DNA: TGTGCTAGTGGTTTGATTTTGGGACAGGGTCCTAATCAGCCCCAGCATTTT. As protein: CASGLILGQGPNQPQHF.

This clonotype has only a few counts. The chain uses TRBV14 and TRBJ1-2; 8 bases match TRBD1. The CDR3 has 13 amino acids. The germline gives CDR1 SGHDN, CDR2 FVKESK. After removal of 4 bases from V and 10 bases from J, the junction contained 8 bases not matched to a gene. CDR3 bases: TGTGCCAGCAGCCTCGGACAGGGTGGGTCCTACACCTTC. This sequence encodes CASSLGQGGSYTF.

The J gene is TRBJ2-2, the V gene TRBV3-1, with a tentative D call TRBD1 (6 bases). Germline CDR1 and CDR2: LGHDT and YNNKEL (reference sequence). CDR3 length: 17 amino acids. Trimming took 2 bases from V and 2 from J, leaving 15 bases between them. The DNA for the CDR3 is TGTGCCAGCAGCCAACGACTCAGGGGTTTTAACACCGGGGAGCTGTTTTTT. It yields the protein CASSQRLRGFNTGELFF.

This clonotype appeared many times. The rearrangement uses TRBV10-2 and TRBJ2-1, with 8 nucleotides matching TRBD1. The trim removed 4 bases at V and 9 bases at J, leaving 11 bases unmatched. This CDR3 spans 15 amino acids. Germline V gene data show CDR1 as WSHSY and CDR2 as SAAADI. The DNA of the CDR3 is TGCGCCAGCAGTGTGGACCTGGACAGGGCGGGTGAGCAGTTCTTC. Its protein product is CASSVDLDRAGEQFF.